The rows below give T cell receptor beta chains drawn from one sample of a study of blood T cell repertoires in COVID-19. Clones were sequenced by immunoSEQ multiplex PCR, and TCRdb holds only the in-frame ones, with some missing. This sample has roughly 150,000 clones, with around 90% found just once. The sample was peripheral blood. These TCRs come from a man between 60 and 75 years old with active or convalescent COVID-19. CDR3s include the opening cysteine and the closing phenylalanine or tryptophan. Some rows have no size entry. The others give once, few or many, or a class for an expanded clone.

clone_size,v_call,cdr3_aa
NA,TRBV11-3,CASSSGTSGRGYQETQYF
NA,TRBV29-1,CSVDGRGPAFEKLFF
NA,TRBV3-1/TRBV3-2,CASSQSSGFRETQYF
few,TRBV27,CASTPGQTYEQYF
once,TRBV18,CASSPAGNEKLFF
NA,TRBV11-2,CASSFSGNEQYF
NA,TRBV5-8,CASSLSGGASPYGYTF
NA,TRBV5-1,CASSFYGTTNEKLFF
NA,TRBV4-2,CASSQSWGLGEETQYF
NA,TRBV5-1,CASGPGTGAYNSPLHF
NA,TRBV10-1,CASSERGGFSYEQYF
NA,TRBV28,CASSLPQGATYGYTF
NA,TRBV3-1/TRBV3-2,CASSQEATNQPQHF
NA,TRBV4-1,CASSQDTRAGANHEQYF
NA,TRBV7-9,CASRLAANEKLFF
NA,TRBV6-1,CASSEVGAQPQHF
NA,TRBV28,CASSVSTRGIPYEQYF
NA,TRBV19,CASGQGGYEQYF
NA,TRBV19,CASSIRDRGRVSKQYF
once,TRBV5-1,CASSFGTGGVSEAFF
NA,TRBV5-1,CASTPRTSGRAGETQYF
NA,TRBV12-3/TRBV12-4,CASSSRGQGTF
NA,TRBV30,CAWSAQGNTEAFF
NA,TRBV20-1,CSASFRRGYEQYF
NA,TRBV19,CAIGQGHLYGYTF
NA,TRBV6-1,CASSEALPAGSNNQPQHF
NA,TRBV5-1,CASSFASGGVQGYTF
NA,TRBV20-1,CSAPEDREQFF
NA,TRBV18,CASSTQQGLNTEAFF
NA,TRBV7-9,CASSRTGEDGYTF
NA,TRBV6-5,CASRGNTGWDEQFF